The 22 T cell receptor beta chains below were found in one sample sequenced in a study of blood T cell repertoires in COVID-19. Clones were read by immunoSEQ multiplex PCR, and TCRdb kept only the in-frame ones, dropping some. The data hold about 26,000 clones, with roughly 90% observed a single time. Input material: peripheral blood. Source of these receptors: a human donor in a cohort sampled during active COVID-19.

The genes are TRBV15 and TRBJ1-1; D is undetermined. Per the germline V gene, CDR1 is LNHNV and CDR2 is YYDKDF (reference sequence). V gave up 1 base and J gave up 4 bases, with 13 bases separating them. There are 15 residues in the CDR3. The CDR3 protein is CATSRVRPGSTEAFF. The CDR3 region has the DNA TGTGCCACCAGCAGAGTTCGTCCAGGAAGCACTGAAGCTTTCTTT.

The CDR3 DNA reads TGTGCCAGCAGCTTGGTAGGGACTAGCGGGGGGGCCTCCGGGGAGCTGTTTTTT. This sequence encodes CASSLVGTSGGASGELFF. This rearrangement joins TRBV5-6 to TRBJ2-2, with TRBD2 identical over 16 bases. CDR1 SGHDT and CDR2 YYEEEE come from the germline V gene. The CDR3 is made up of 18 amino acids. Trimming cost V 0 bases and J 6 bases; bases outside gene matches: 5.

The chain links TRBV5-4 to TRBJ2-5; the match to TRBD2 covers 14 bases. CDR1 and CDR2 (germline): SGHNT, YYREEE (reference sequence). The CDR3 spans 18 residues. The J segment lost 0 bases and the V segment lost 4 bases, leaving 8 bases of the junction unmatched. The CDR3 protein is CASSLPGLAGGYQETQYF. The CDR3 region has the DNA TGTGCCAGCAGCCTACCCGGACTAGCGGGGGGCTACCAAGAGACCCAGTACTTC. Full variable domain (missing parts from reference TRBV5-4 and TRBJ2-5): ETGVTQSPTHLIKTRGQQVTLRCSSQSGHNTVSWYQQALGQGPQFIFQYYREEENGRGNFPPRFSGLQFPNYSSELNVNALELDDSALYLCASSLPGLAGGYQETQYFGPGTRLLVL.

The gene calls are TRBV5-1 and TRBJ2-3; D possibly corresponds to TRBD1 (5 bases). V shed 4 bases and J shed 0 bases, with 12 bases lying between them. The CDR3 loop spans 15 amino acids. In germline, CDR1 is SGHRS, CDR2 YFSETQ. CDR3 in DNA: TGCGCCAGCAGCCTCGAAGGGGTCAGCACAGATACGCAGTATTTT. Translation: CASSLEGVSTDTQYF.

This chain links TRBV9 with TRBJ1-1; D gene unclear. There are 13 residues in the CDR3. V lost 0 bases and J lost 8, with 11 bases in between. The germline gives CDR1 SGDLS, CDR2 YYNGEE. CDR3: CASSVVTVAEAFF. The CDR3 DNA reads as TGTGCCAGCAGCGTAGTTACGGTTGCCGAAGCTTTCTTT. Based on the CDR3 plus reference TRBV9 and TRBJ1-1, the full variable domain is DSGVTQTPKHLITATGQRVTLRCSPRSGDLSVYWYQQSLDQGLQFLIQYYNGEERAKGNILERFSAQQFPDLHSELNLSSLELGDSALYFCASSVVTVAEAFFGQGTRLTVV.

The chain has TRBV7-2 and TRBJ1-2, with a weak D call TRBD1 (5 bases). V was pared by 5 bases and J by 2 bases, with 9 bases between. This CDR3 has 13 residues. The germline CDR1 and CDR2 sequences are SGHTA and FQGNSA. The CDR3 DNA reads as TGTGCCAGCAGCCCGGACAAGAACTATGGCTACACCTTC. This gives the protein CASSPDKNYGYTF.

Concerning this clone: Other nucleotide sequences in the sample specify the same CDR3. This chain connects TRBV19 to TRBJ1-5; TRBD1 matches 8 bases. V shed 3 bases and J 7 bases; nucleotides not matched to a gene: 8. Germline assignment: CDR1 LNHDA and CDR2 SQIVND (reference sequence). There are 15 residues in the CDR3. CDR3 region: CASSIGQGAGQPQHF. CDR3 DNA sequence: TGTGCCAGTAGTATTGGGCAGGGGGCGGGGCAGCCCCAGCATTTT. Looking up the rest from reference TRBV19 and TRBJ1-5 gives the full variable domain: DGGITQSPKYLFRKEGQNVTLSCEQNLNHDAMYWYRQDPGQGLRLIYYSQIVNDFQKGDIAEGYSVSREKKESFPLTVTSAQKNPTAFYLCASSIGQGAGQPQHFGDGTRLSIL.

The chain employs TRBV5-1 and TRBJ2-1; 10 nucleotides line up with TRBD2. CDR3 size: 16 residues. J was trimmed by 7 bases and V by 4 bases; bases with no gene match: 11. Germline loops: CDR1 SGHRS, CDR2 YFSETQ. For the CDR3, the DNA is TGCGCCAGCAGCGGCTTCGGAGCGGGGGGGAAAAATGAGCAGTTCTTC. Its translation is CASSGFGAGGKNEQFF.

This clone was seen a handful of times. This rearrangement joins TRBV28 to TRBJ1-6; weak D call: TRBD1 (6 bases). The CDR3 is 14 residues long. Trimming removed 2 bases at V and 7 bases at J, with 9 bases between. The germline V gene encodes CDR1 MDHEN and CDR2 SYDVKM. CDR3 amino acids: CASSLQGWNSPLHF. CDR3 in DNA: TGTGCCAGCAGTTTACAGGGGTGGAATTCACCCCTCCACTTT.

The J gene is TRBJ2-1, the V gene TRBV10-3; D possibly corresponds to TRBD1 (6 bases). The ends were cut back, 0 bases at V and 0 bases at J, with 6 bases in the middle. The CDR3 is 15 residues long. Germline V gene sequence: CDR1 ENHRY, CDR2 SYGVKD. For the CDR3, the DNA is TGTGCCATCAGTGAGTCAGGGGGCTCCTACAATGAGCAGTTCTTC. It encodes CAISESGGSYNEQFF.

This clone was counted only a few times. The V and J genes are TRBV29-1 and TRBJ1-1, with 10 bases identical to TRBD1. The germline V gene has CDR1 SQVTM and CDR2 ANQGSEA. V shed 5 bases and J 0 bases; nucleotides not matched to a gene: 15. This CDR3 is 18 amino acids long. Here the CDR3 DNA reads TGCAGCGTTTACGGGACAGGGGTGGGTAGGCCTGTGAACACTGAAGCTTTCTTT. Its protein product is CSVYGTGVGRPVNTEAFF.

The chain has TRBV2 and TRBJ1-1; D gene unclear. Germline V gene data show CDR1 as SNHLY and CDR2 as FYNNEI. V lost 7 bases to trimming and J lost 0 bases, with 12 bases between them. This CDR3 has 14 residues. For the CDR3, the DNA is TGTGCCAGCACCCATGACACAATGAACACTGAAGCTTTCTTT. This gives the protein CASTHDTMNTEAFF.

The DNA for the CDR3 is TGTGCCAGCAGCCAAGATTCGGGGGGATTCGGTGGCTACACCTTC. It is translated as CASSQDSGGFGGYTF. This chain connects TRBV14 to TRBJ1-2; possibly TRBD1 for D (5 bases). Germline V lookup: CDR1 SGHDN, CDR2 FVKESK. Trimming stripped 0 bases from V and 7 bases from J, with 15 bases between. This CDR3 has 15 residues.

Only a few counts were recorded for this clone. The chain couples TRBV12-5 to TRBJ1-1; no clear D. The CDR3 sequence is 14 residues long. Germline V gene lookup returns CDR1 LGHNT and CDR2 FRNRAP. V gave up 3 bases and J gave up 6 bases, with 14 bases separating them. In nucleotides, the CDR3 is TGTGCTAGTGGTTTACCACCCGCAAGCCCTGAAGCTTTCTTT. This encodes CASGLPPASPEAFF.

This chain joins TRBV5-1 and TRBJ1-1, with TRBD1 matching 9 bases. The CDR3 extends over 16 amino acids. Trimming at V came to 0 bases and at J to 4 bases, leaving 7 bases not matched to a gene. CDR1 and CDR2 (germline): SGHRS, YFSETQ. The CDR3 nucleotides are TGCGCCAGCAGCTTGGGGGACAGGGTAGGGTCCACTGAAGCTTTCTTT. This encodes CASSLGDRVGSTEAFF.

This chain connects TRBV19 to TRBJ1-4; no clear D. The CDR3 runs to 15 residues. Per germline, CDR1 LNHDA and CDR2 SQIVND (reference sequence). V was clipped by 4 bases and J by 8 bases, with 17 bases between them. The CDR3 DNA reads TGTGCCAGTAGTAACCGAGGAGGGCTAGGGGAAAAACTGTTTTTT. It yields the protein CASSNRGGLGEKLFF. Using reference TRBV19 and TRBJ1-4 for the parts outside the CDR3, the full variable domain is DGGITQSPKYLFRKEGQNVTLSCEQNLNHDAMYWYRQDPGQGLRLIYYSQIVNDFQKGDIAEGYSVSREKKESFPLTVTSAQKNPTAFYLCASSNRGGLGEKLFFGSGTQLSVL.

This rearrangement joins TRBV5-1 to TRBJ2-5; 8 bases align to TRBD1. The trim removed 3 bases at V and 4 bases at J, leaving 5 bases unmatched. CDR3 length equals 14 residues. Germline V gives CDR1 SGHRS, CDR2 YFSETQ. CDR3 loop: CASSYQGAGETQYF. CDR3 coding DNA: TGCGCCAGCAGCTATCAGGGGGCAGGAGAGACCCAGTACTTC.

This clone has more than one count but fewer than ten. The CDR3 region is CASSLRQVRNQPQHF. The CDR3 coding sequence is TGTGCCAGCAGCTTGAGACAGGTCCGCAATCAGCCCCAGCATTTT. The rearrangement joins TRBV5-6 to TRBJ1-5, with TRBD1 as a possible D gene (6 bases). Germline CDR1 reads SGHDT; CDR2 reads YYEEEE. There are 15 residues in the CDR3. The ends were cut back, 1 base at V and 2 bases at J, with 10 bases in the middle.

The chain joins TRBV7-2 to TRBJ1-3, with 11 bases that match TRBD1. Germline V gene sequence: CDR1 SGHTA, CDR2 FQGNSA. The CDR3 is 18 amino acids. J gave up 0 bases and V 1 base, and 5 bases lay outside the gene matches. In nucleotides, the CDR3 is TGTGCCAGCAGCTTAGTTGGACAGGGGGCGAGCTCTGGAAACACCATATATTTT. The encoded protein is CASSLVGQGASSGNTIYF.

The J gene is TRBJ1-1, the V gene TRBV5-6, with TRBD1 matching 10 bases. CDR3 length: 15 amino acids. Germline trimming cut 4 bases from V and 6 bases from J; bases unmatched to any gene: 9. Germline CDR1 reads SGHDT; CDR2 reads YYEEEE. This CDR3 reads CASSTPGQGRPEAFF. Written as DNA, the CDR3 is TGTGCCAGCAGCACTCCGGGACAGGGGAGGCCTGAAGCTTTCTTT.

This clone appeared once. The genes are TRBV23-1 and TRBJ2-3; 9 nucleotides line up with TRBD2. TRBV23-1 qualifies as an ORF whose function is uncertain. The CDR3 spans 17 residues. V trimming: 4 bases; J trimming: 2 bases; junction bases outside the gene matches: 10. CDR3 bases: TGCGCCAGCAGTCGCCCTGAAGCGGGAGGACACACAGATACGCAGTATTTT. Translated: CASSRPEAGGHTDTQYF.

The chain recombines TRBV5-5 with TRBJ1-3; TRBD1 is a possible D gene (6 bases). V lost 4 bases and J lost 1, with 9 bases in between. This CDR3 has 14 residues. Germline V CDR1 and CDR2: SGHKS, YYEKEE (reference sequence). The chain's CDR3 is CASSLGGSGNTIYF. DNA of the CDR3: TGTGCCAGCAGCCTAGGGGGATCTGGAAACACCATATATTTT.